This T cell receptor (beta chain) was retrieved from a study of coeliac disease (dated by TCRdb to between 2021 and 2023). General notes on the study: Each coeliac patient fell into one of three classes: newly diagnosed active disease, refractory coeliac disease type I, or disease kept under control by a gluten-free diet. TRB sequencing was successfully performed on samples from under 35 subjects, among which about two dozen paired bulk unsorted intraepithelial and lamina propria cell samples were included. Small intestinal lymphocyte fractions from coeliac and non-coeliac patients were analysed in the study using next-generation sequencing of rearranged TRB and TRG CDR3 regions. Refractory coeliac disease type I meant no response to a gluten-free diet for more than 12 months, together with immunophenotypically normal intraepithelial cells. The goal was to describe the TR repertoires of small intestinal T cells in active coeliac disease, in refractory type I coeliac disease, and in coeliac disease treated with a gluten-free diet. High-resolution HLA typing was unavailable, so biased TRBV7-2 usage was queried as a proof of principle. A total of 30 or so patients were included in the full study, of whom 22 had serologically confirmed coeliac disease and 8 were controls with non-small intestinal disorders. Summary of the overall study and its limitations: TRB and TRG repertoires of active coeliac intraepithelial and lamina propria samples showed lower clonality than controls, suggesting recruitment of diverse T cells. Separating intraepithelial cells from lamina propria cells did not give high-purity fractions, so cross-contamination between the two compartments may have occurred. Published gliadin-specific TRB sequences turned up in about 45% of the 18 coeliac lamina propria samples, compared with only 1 of 6 controls. For the most part, TRB repertoires were private, with most amino acid sequences found in only one sample, and V-gene usage showed no significant difference across disease groups. The authors considered the approach unsuitable for unbiased detection of gliadin-specific T cells, which are scarce and rarely shared between patients.

Cells were frozen in aliquots of 400,000 to 600,000 in DMSO/FBS in liquid nitrogen, and a single aliquot from each fraction was used for sequencing. Every one of the 30 patients in the study had endoscopy and a small intestinal biopsy. To release lamina propria cells, the biopsy tissue left over after intraepithelial cell isolation was digested with collagenase. Genomic DNA was extracted from frozen unsorted cell fractions with the Qiagen DNeasy blood extraction kit. Remarks on this clone: Which antigen it targets is not known. Base-call qualities are not available, and no considerably larger clone is one nucleotide away.

The method was the immunoSEQ multiplex PCR assay. The TR loci underwent multiplexed PCR amplification, with J gene segments targeted by reverse primers and V gene segments targeted by forward primers. The amplified CDR3 regions were sequenced using the Illumina HiSeq System. The authors' pipeline ran thus. Closely related reads were merged by a nearest-neighbour algorithm to remove PCR and sequencing errors and to collapse the data into unique sequences. Two measures summarised the repertoires: clonality, and T cell density, defined as TR molecules per amount of genomic DNA input. CDR3 amino acid sequences present in at least 80% of unsorted samples were defined as public TRs, and these public TRs were then tested for differential abundance between coeliac and control samples. Each lamina propria sample was queried against a list of under 250 published gliadin-specific TRB sequences. Kruskal-Wallis tests followed by Dunn post-tests were used to test for differences in clonality and density between disease groups. In TCRdb, the immuneACCESS table is reduced to in-frame sequences with V and J assigned. These tables do not hold every clone; where another copy was compared, an unresolved V gene accounts for under half, and the others remain unexplained. Clone size and V and J calls were adopted from that table, with D and trimming inferred from the DNA. Counted in this sample were about 9,400 clones; 67% of them appeared once. Jointly, the top ten make up about 19% of the sample.

Compared with germline, V lacks 3 bases and J lacks 6 bases; bases without a gene match: 7. As encoded in the germline V gene (reference sequence), CDR1 is SGHKS while CDR2 is YYEKEE. Measured from the cysteine to the phenylalanine, the CDR3 is 15 residues long. The kept DNA is CDR3 alone, 45 bases in frame from the first base. The material sequenced was lamina propria lymphocytes from the gut. According to the study, the label for this sample's cell subset or site signals: lamina propria cell (LPC) fraction of small intestinal biopsy. Recombination joined TRBV5-5 with TRBJ2-2; 8 bases in the junction line up with TRBD1. The TCR comes from a woman in her sixties with celiac disease. The DNA reads as follows: TGTGCCAGCAGCTCGAGACAGGGGAGGCCCGGGGAGCTGTTTTTT. Translated, this gives CASSSRQGRPGELFF. This CDR3, with the reference TRBV5-5 and TRBJ2-2 proteins standing in past its ends, gives the full variable domain DAGVTQSPTHLIKTRGQQVTLRCSPISGHKSVSWYQQVLGQGPQFIFQYYEKEERGRGNFPDRFSARQFPNYSSELNVNALLLGDSALYLCASSSRQGRPGELFFGEGSRLTVL.